What follows are 9 T cell receptor beta chains derived from one specimen sequenced in a study of T cell clusters in autoimmune cytopenias. TRB was amplified by touch-down multiplex PCR, primer pools A and B combined. From the multiplex PCR reads, TCRdb lists one entry per CDR3 protein and no DNA. There are 6,500 to 10,000 distinct CDR3 sequences in the sample, with 5% to 7% held by the top ten. TRB amplification used roughly 250 ng of peripheral blood genomic DNA. The source material was peripheral blood. The receptors shown here come from a human donor with an autoimmune cytopenia or autoimmune hepatitis (not recorded which).

Measured by frequency, this clonotype is medium-sized (0.01 to 0.1%). The V call is TRBV6-5, the J call TRBJ1-2; the TRBD1 assignment by TCRdb is unverifiable without DNA. Per the germline V gene, CDR1 is MNHEY and CDR2 is SVGAGI. The CDR3 spans 16 residues. This CDR3 is CASSSQGQGGYYGYTF.

Measured by frequency, this clonotype is medium-sized. The V call is TRBV19, the J call TRBJ2-7; TCRdb reports TRBD1, a call that lacks DNA to check it against. This CDR3 is 13 amino acids long. CDR1 is LNHDA and CDR2 is SQIVND in the germline V gene (reference sequence). CDR3 protein: CASRDSISYEQYF.

The rearrangement links TRBV5-5 to TRBJ1-2; the D call from TCRdb, TRBD1, cannot be confirmed without DNA. The germline V gene has CDR1 SGHKS and CDR2 YYEKEE (reference sequence). The length of the CDR3 is 14 residues. The CDR3 here is CASSSGQALYGYTF.

Measured by frequency, this clonotype is medium-sized. V is TRBV15 and J is TRBJ2-7; TCRdb gives TRBD1 as the D gene, but with no DNA this cannot be confirmed. CDR3 length: 15 residues. Per germline, CDR1 LNHNV and CDR2 YYDKDF (reference sequence). The CDR3 reads CATSRGTGGHYEQYF.

The genes are TRBV30 and TRBJ2-1; TCRdb's assignment of TRBD2 cannot be checked, as there is no DNA. This CDR3 is built from 19 residues. Germline CDR1 is GTSNPN and CDR2 is SVGIG (reference sequence). The CDR3 protein is CAWSRNSGGPRGSYNEQFF. Using reference TRBV30 and TRBJ2-1 for the parts outside the CDR3, the full variable domain is SQTIHQWPATLVQPVGSPLSLECTVEGTSNPNLYWYRQAAGRGLQLLFYSVGIGQISSEVPQNLSASRPQDRQFILSSKKLLLSDSGFYLCAWSRNSGGPRGSYNEQFFGPGTRLTVL.

By frequency, this clonotype registers medium-sized. The chain uses TRBV6-1 and TRBJ2-3; with no DNA, the TCRdb D assignment of TRBD2 cannot be verified. CDR1 is MNHNS and CDR2 is SASEGT in the germline V gene. CDR3 length: 13 amino acids. CDR3 sequence: CASKRGSTDTQYF.

This clonotype shows up as medium-sized by frequency. The chain employs TRBV27 and TRBJ2-7. CDR3 length equals 15 residues. Germline lookup yields CDR1 MNHEY and CDR2 SMNVEV (reference sequence). The CDR3 sequence: CASSTQGRGSYEQYF.

The rearrangement joins TRBV7-2 to TRBJ2-5; the TRBD2 assignment by TCRdb is unverifiable without DNA. This CDR3 contains 15 residues. CDR1 is SGHTA and CDR2 is FQGNSA in the germline V gene. CDR3 sequence: CASSLRRTARETQYF.

This clonotype is classed as medium-sized by frequency. V is TRBV6-5 and J is TRBJ2-3; the TCRdb call, TRBD2, lacks DNA for checking. The CDR3 extends over 15 amino acids. The germline V gene has CDR1 MNHEY and CDR2 SVGAGI. The CDR3 sequence: CASRRLAGSVDTQYF.